This is a list of T cell receptor beta chains from one sample in a study of cytomegalovirus exposure and HLA in healthy donors. Measured with immunoSEQ multiplex PCR; TCRdb has only the in-frame clones, and not every one. The table has approximately 84,000 clones, over 70% seen once. Specimen: PBMCs. The receptors come from a man between 35 and 55 years old in good health and CMV-seropositive. The CDR3 runs from the conserved cysteine through the conserved F or W. D genes are given only for firm matches. Size is stated for part of the rows, as once, few or many counts, or as a class when the clone is expanded.

15	-	TRBD2	TRBV6-5	TRBJ2-1	CASSLTSGGTNEQFF	TGTGCCAGCAGTCTGACTAGCGGGGGTACCAATGAGCAGTTCTTC
16	-	TRBD2	TRBV6-6	TRBJ2-3	CASSYLAGGLGDTQYF	TGTGCCAGCAGTTACCTAGCGGGGGGGCTGGGAGATACGCAGTATTTT
16	-	-	TRBV5-6	TRBJ2-2	CASSSRITITPGELFF	TGTGCCAGCAGCTCCAGGATCACGATAACACCGGGGGAGCTGTTTTTT
15	-	TRBD1	TRBV6-5	TRBJ1-2	CASSYGGGQGARYAF	TGTGCCAGCAGTTACGGCGGGGGACAGGGGGCTCGCTACGCCTTC
19	once	TRBD2	TRBV11-2	TRBJ2-2	CASSRFLTSGGSNTGELFF	TGTGCCAGCAGCCGCTTTTTGACTAGCGGGGGATCGAACACCGGGGAGCTGTTTTTT
15	-	-	TRBV6-5	TRBJ1-1	CASSYSRTAGTEAFF	TGTGCCAGCAGTTACTCGAGGACAGCGGGGACTGAAGCTTTCTTT
16	-	TRBD2	TRBV27	TRBJ2-1	CASSSGLAGPYDEQFF	TGTGCCAGCAGTTCAGGACTAGCGGGACCCTACGATGAGCAGTTCTTC
13	few	TRBD1	TRBV28	TRBJ2-7	CATLDRDNYEQYF	TGTGCCACCCTGGACAGGGATAACTACGAGCAGTACTTC
15	-	TRBD1	TRBV6-4	TRBJ2-3	CASRTGTGSTDTQYF	TGTGCCAGCAGAACCGGGACAGGGTCCACAGATACGCAGTATTTT
15	-	TRBD1	TRBV27	TRBJ2-1	CASSPTGGEYNEQFF	TGTGCCAGCAGTCCGACAGGGGGTGAATACAATGAGCAGTTCTTC
15	few	TRBD1	TRBV5-8	TRBJ1-6	CASSLEGARNSPLHF	TGTGCCAGCAGCTTGGAGGGGGCGCGAAATTCACCCCTCCACTTT
14	-	TRBD1	TRBV7-9	TRBJ1-2	CASSSGQGNYGYTF	TGTGCCAGCAGCTCAGGACAGGGAAACTATGGCTACACCTTC
14	-	TRBD1	TRBV7-9	TRBJ1-2	CASRPRTGRYGYTF	TGTGCCAGCAGACCCCGGACAGGGCGCTATGGCTACACCTTC
15	few	TRBD1	TRBV25-1	TRBJ1-4	CASSAGQGINEKLFF	TGTGCCAGCAGTGCTGGACAGGGGATTAATGAAAAACTGTTTTTT
13	once	-	TRBV19	TRBJ1-5	CAVRGAGEQPQHF	TGTGCCGTTAGGGGCGCGGGGGAGCAGCCCCAGCATTTT
15	-	-	TRBV4-1	TRBJ2-3	CASSQDRSVTDTQYF	TGCGCCAGCAGCCAAGATCGAAGCGTCACAGATACGCAGTATTTT
16	-	TRBD2	TRBV6-5	TRBJ2-1	CASSYSGGRRVNEQFF	TGTGCCAGCAGTTACTCGGGGGGGAGACGAGTCAATGAGCAGTTCTTC
17	-	TRBD2	TRBV9	TRBJ2-3	CASSSPTSGGALNTQYF	TGTGCCAGCAGCTCTCCCACCAGCGGGGGGGCTTTAAATACGCAGTATTTT
13	-	-	TRBV30	TRBJ1-6	CAWRGEVTSPLHF	TGTGCCTGGAGAGGGGAGGTGACTTCACCCCTCCACTTT
14	-	-	TRBV30	TRBJ1-3	CAWSVQSSGNTIYF	TGTGCCTGGAGTGTACAGAGCTCTGGAAACACCATATATTTT
13	-	TRBD1	TRBV28	TRBJ1-2	CASSLPDRGGYTF	TGTGCCAGCAGTTTACCAGACAGGGGTGGCTACACCTTC
15	-	TRBD2	TRBV6-4	TRBJ2-2	CASSQTSGVAGELFF	TGTGCCAGCAGTCAGACTAGCGGGGTCGCCGGGGAGCTGTTTTTT
15	-	TRBD1	TRBV27	TRBJ2-1	CASNIRDRPYNEQFF	TGTGCCAGCAATATCCGGGACAGGCCCTACAATGAGCAGTTCTTC
12	-	TRBD1	TRBV2	TRBJ1-4	CASRDRGEKLFF	TGTGCCAGCAGGGACAGGGGTGAAAAACTGTTTTTT
15	-	TRBD1	TRBV4-1	TRBJ2-3	CASSRQGRSTDTQYF	TGCGCCAGCAGCCGACAGGGGCGTAGCACAGATACGCAGTATTTT